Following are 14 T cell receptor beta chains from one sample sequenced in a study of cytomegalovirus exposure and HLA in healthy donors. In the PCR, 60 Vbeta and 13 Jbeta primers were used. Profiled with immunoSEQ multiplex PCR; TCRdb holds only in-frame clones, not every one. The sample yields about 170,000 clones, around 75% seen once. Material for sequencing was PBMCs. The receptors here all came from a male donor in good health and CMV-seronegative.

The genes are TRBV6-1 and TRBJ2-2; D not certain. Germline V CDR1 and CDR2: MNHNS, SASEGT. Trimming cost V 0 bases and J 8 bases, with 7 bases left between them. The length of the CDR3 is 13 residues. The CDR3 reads CASSEALRGELFF. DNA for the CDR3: TGTGCCAGCAGTGAAGCGCTTCGGGGGGAGCTGTTTTTT.

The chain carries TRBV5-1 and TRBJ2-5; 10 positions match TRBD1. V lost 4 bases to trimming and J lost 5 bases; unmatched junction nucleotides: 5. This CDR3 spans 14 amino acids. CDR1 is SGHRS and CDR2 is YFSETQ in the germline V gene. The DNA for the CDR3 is TGCGCCAGCAGCCTGACAGGGGGCAGGGAGACCCAGTACTTC. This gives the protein CASSLTGGRETQYF.

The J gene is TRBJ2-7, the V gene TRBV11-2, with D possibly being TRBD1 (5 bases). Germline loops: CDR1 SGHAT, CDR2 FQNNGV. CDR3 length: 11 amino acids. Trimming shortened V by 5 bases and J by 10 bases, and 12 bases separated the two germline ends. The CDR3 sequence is CASSTFRAQYF. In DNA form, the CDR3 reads TGTGCCAGCAGCACCTTCAGGGCTCAGTACTTC. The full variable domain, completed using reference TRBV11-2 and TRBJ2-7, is EAGVAQSPRYKIIEKRQSVAFWCNPISGHATLYWYQQILGQGPKLLIQFQNNGVVDDSQLPKDRFSAERLKGVDSTLKIQPAKLEDSAVYLCASSTFRAQYFGPGTRLTVT.

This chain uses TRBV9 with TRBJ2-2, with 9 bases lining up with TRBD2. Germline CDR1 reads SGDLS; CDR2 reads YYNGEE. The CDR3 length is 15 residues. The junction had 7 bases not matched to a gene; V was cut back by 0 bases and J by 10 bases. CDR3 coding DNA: TGTGCCAGCAGCGTAGATGTGGCTAGCGGGGTGGAGCTGTTTTTT. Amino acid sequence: CASSVDVASGVELFF. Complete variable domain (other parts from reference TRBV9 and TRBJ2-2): DSGVTQTPKHLITATGQRVTLRCSPRSGDLSVYWYQQSLDQGLQFLIQYYNGEERAKGNILERFSAQQFPDLHSELNLSSLELGDSALYFCASSVDVASGVELFFGEGSRLTVL.

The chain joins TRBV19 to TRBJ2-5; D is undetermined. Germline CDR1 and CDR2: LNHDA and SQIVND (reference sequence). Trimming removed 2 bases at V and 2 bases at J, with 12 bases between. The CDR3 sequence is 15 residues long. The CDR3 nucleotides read TGTGCCAGTAGTATAATGTCCACAGCACAAGAGACCCAGTACTTC. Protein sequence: CASSIMSTAQETQYF.

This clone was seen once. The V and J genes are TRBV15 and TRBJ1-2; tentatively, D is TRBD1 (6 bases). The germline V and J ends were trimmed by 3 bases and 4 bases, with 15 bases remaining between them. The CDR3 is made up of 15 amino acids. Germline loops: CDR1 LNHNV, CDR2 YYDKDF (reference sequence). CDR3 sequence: CATSRQRTGTYGYTF. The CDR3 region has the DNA TGTGCCACCAGCAGGCAAAGAACAGGGACCTATGGCTACACCTTC.

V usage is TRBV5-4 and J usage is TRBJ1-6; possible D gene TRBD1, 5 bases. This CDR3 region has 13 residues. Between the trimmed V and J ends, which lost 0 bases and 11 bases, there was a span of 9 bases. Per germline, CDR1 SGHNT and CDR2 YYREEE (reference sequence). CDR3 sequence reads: CASSLEGVTPLHF. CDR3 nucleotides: TGTGCCAGCAGCTTGGAAGGGGTCACACCCCTCCACTTT.

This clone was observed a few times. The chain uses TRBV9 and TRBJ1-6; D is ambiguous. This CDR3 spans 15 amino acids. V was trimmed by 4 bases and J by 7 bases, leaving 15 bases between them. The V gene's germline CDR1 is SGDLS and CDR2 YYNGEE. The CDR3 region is CASSPTVVSNSPLHF. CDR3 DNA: TGTGCCAGCAGCCCCACGGTGGTTTCCAATTCACCCCTCCACTTT.

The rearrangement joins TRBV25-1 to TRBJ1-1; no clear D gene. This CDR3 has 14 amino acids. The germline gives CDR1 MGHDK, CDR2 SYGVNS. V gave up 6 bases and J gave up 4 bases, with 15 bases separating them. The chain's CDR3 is CASSQTGYGTEAFF. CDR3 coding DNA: TGTGCCAGCAGCCAGACGGGGTATGGCACTGAAGCTTTCTTT.

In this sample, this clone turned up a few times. The chain's CDR3 is CASSLVQGSYGYTF. The CDR3 DNA sequence: TGTGCCAGCAGCTTAGTACAGGGGTCCTATGGCTACACCTTC. The chain uses TRBV7-2 and TRBJ1-2; 7 nucleotides align to TRBD1. V trimming: 1 base; J trimming: 4 bases; junction bases outside the gene matches: 3. Germline CDR1 SGHTA, CDR2 FQGNSA. The CDR3 covers 14 residues.

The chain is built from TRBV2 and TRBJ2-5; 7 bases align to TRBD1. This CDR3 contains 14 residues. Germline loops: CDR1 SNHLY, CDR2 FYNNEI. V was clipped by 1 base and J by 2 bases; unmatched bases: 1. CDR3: CASSEGTGQETQYF. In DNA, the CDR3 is TGTGCCAGCAGTGAAGGGACAGGTCAAGAGACCCAGTACTTC.

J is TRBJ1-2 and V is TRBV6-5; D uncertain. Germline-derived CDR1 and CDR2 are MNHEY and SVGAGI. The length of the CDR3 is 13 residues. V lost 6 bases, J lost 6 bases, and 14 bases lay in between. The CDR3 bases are TGTGCCAGCAGCCAGACTAAAGCCCATGGCTACACCTTC. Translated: CASSQTKAHGYTF.

CDR3: CASSLTRETGNYGYTF. The DNA of the CDR3 is TGTGCCAGCAGCTTGACCCGCGAGACAGGGAACTATGGCTACACCTTC. The chain couples TRBV5-4 to TRBJ1-2; TRBD1 agrees at 7 bases. V gave up 1 base and J gave up 2 bases; unmatched junction bases: 8. Germline CDR1 reads SGHNT; CDR2 reads YYREEE (reference sequence). The CDR3 loop spans 16 amino acids. Looking up the rest from reference TRBV5-4 and TRBJ1-2 gives the full variable domain: ETGVTQSPTHLIKTRGQQVTLRCSSQSGHNTVSWYQQALGQGPQFIFQYYREEENGRGNFPPRFSGLQFPNYSSELNVNALELDDSALYLCASSLTRETGNYGYTFGSGTRLTVV.

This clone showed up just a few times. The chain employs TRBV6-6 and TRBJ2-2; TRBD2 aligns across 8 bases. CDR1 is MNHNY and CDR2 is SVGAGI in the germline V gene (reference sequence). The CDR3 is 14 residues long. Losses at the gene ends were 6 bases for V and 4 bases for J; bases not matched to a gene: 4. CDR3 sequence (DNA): TGTGCCAGCAGCGGACTAGCCGCCACCGGGGAGCTGTTTTTT. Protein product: CASSGLAATGELFF.